The next 15 T cell receptor beta chains were all read from a single sample in a study of blood T cell repertoires in COVID-19 (dated by TCRdb to about 2020). Libraries were prepared through the immunoSEQ multiplex PCR assay. Imported from immuneACCESS, the table was reduced by TCRdb to in-frame sequences with V and J called. These copies leave out some clones; in studies compared against another copy, an unresolved V gene accounts for under half, and the cause of the remainder is not known. The sample table records 130,000 to 150,000 clones; roughly 80% of these occur just once. 3.5% of the sample is taken by the ten largest. The specimen was peripheral blood. Receptors were obtained from a man in his sixties or seventies who had recovered from COVID-19.

The genes are TRBV5-5 and TRBJ2-7; 7 bases fit TRBD1. CDR3 length equals 13 residues. The germline CDR1 and CDR2 sequences are SGHKS and YYEKEE (reference sequence). V lost 6 bases to trimming and J lost 2 bases; unmatched junction nucleotides: 5. CDR3 region: CASMAGGPYEQYF. Written as DNA, the CDR3 is TGTGCCAGCATGGCAGGGGGTCCCTACGAGCAGTACTTC.

The genes are TRBV4-2 and TRBJ2-7; 8 bases line up with TRBD2. Unmatched junction bases numbered 8, after V lost 0 bases and J lost 4 bases. Looked up from germline, CDR1 is LGHNA and CDR2 is YNFKEQ. The CDR3 has 16 amino acids. In DNA, the CDR3 is TGTGCCAGCAGCCAAGAACCCCGGGAGGGCCGATACGAGCAGTACTTC. Translating gives CASSQEPREGRYEQYF.

This clone came up once. The chain carries TRBV10-2 and TRBJ1-1; D possibly corresponds to TRBD1 (5 bases). Between the trimmed V and J ends, which lost 4 bases and 2 bases, there was a span of 11 bases. This CDR3 region has 14 residues. Per the germline V gene, CDR1 is WSHSY and CDR2 is SAAADI. The CDR3 reads CASSVVQGNTEAFF. In DNA, the CDR3 is TGCGCCAGCAGTGTCGTCCAGGGAAACACTGAAGCTTTCTTT.

This clone occurred a few times. The chain employs TRBV28 and TRBJ2-7, with D possibly matching TRBD2 (5 bases). CDR1 and CDR2 from the germline V gene are MDHEN and SYDVKM. This CDR3 is built from 17 residues. With 2 bases removed from V and 5 bases from J, the gap between germline ends came to 22 bases. The CDR3 is CASSLALASSYANEQYF. The CDR3 region has the DNA TGTGCCAGCAGTTTAGCTCTGGCTAGCAGCTACGCGAACGAGCAGTACTTC.

The chain links TRBV6-5 to TRBJ1-1, with 8 nucleotides matching TRBD1. Germline V gene sequence: CDR1 MNHEY, CDR2 SVGAGI. The CDR3 runs 16 residues. V dropped 1 base and J dropped 2; count of bases not matched to a gene: 6. CDR3 in DNA: TGTGCCAGCAGTTACTTTACAGGGGGAACCAACACTGAAGCTTTCTTT. This gives the protein CASSYFTGGTNTEAFF.

This chain uses TRBV14 with TRBJ1-1, with D unclear. The germline V gene has CDR1 SGHDN and CDR2 FVKESK. This CDR3 region has 15 residues. Trimming left V 0 bases short and J 5 bases short, with 13 bases between. CDR3 protein: CASSQDQEVETEAFF. The DNA of the CDR3 is TGTGCCAGCAGCCAAGATCAGGAGGTGGAGACTGAAGCTTTCTTT.

V usage is TRBV2 and J usage is TRBJ1-1, with 7 bases lining up with TRBD1. The CDR3 runs to 14 residues. J was trimmed by 5 bases and V by 6 bases; bases with no gene match: 9. Germline V gene lookup returns CDR1 SNHLY and CDR2 FYNNEI. The CDR3 protein is CASRSGGAWTEAFF. Here the CDR3 DNA reads TGTGCCAGCAGATCAGGGGGAGCATGGACTGAAGCTTTCTTT. Looking up the rest from reference TRBV2 and TRBJ1-1 gives the full variable domain: EPEVTQTPSHQVTQMGQEVILRCVPISNHLYFYWYRQILGQKVEFLVSFYNNEISEKSEIFDDQFSVERPDGSNFTLKIRSTKLEDSAMYFCASRSGGAWTEAFFGQGTRLTVV.

This clone turned up a few times. This chain connects TRBV6-5 to TRBJ1-1; 9 positions agree with TRBD1. The ends lost 0 bases at V and 10 bases at J; junction bases unmatched: 6. Per germline, CDR1 MNHEY and CDR2 SVGAGI. The CDR3 length is 14 residues. The CDR3: CASSYSQGASGAFF. The CDR3, as DNA: TGTGCCAGCAGTTACTCACAGGGGGCTAGTGGAGCTTTCTTT.

The sample holds one count of this clone. V and J are TRBV28 and TRBJ1-1; D remains unclear. V was trimmed by 5 bases and J by 3 bases, leaving 16 bases between them. CDR3 length equals 15 residues. In germline, CDR1 is MDHEN, CDR2 SYDVKM. CDR3 in amino acids: CASSLDVTGDTEAFF. The DNA for the CDR3 is TGTGCCAGCAGTCTGGACGTTACCGGGGACACTGAAGCTTTCTTT.

V is TRBV7-2 and J is TRBJ1-1, with TRBD1 matching 7 bases. Per the germline V gene, CDR1 is SGHTA and CDR2 is FQGNSA. The CDR3 has 14 residues. Trimming cost V 4 bases and J 11 bases; bases outside gene matches: 13. The CDR3 coding sequence is TGTGCCAGCAGCTCTCGGGACAGTGCCTTAGGGGCTTTCTTT. This translates into CASSSRDSALGAFF.

The rearrangement joins TRBV19 to TRBJ2-3; D possibly corresponds to TRBD2 (7 bases). The CDR3 has 15 amino acids. V lost 7 bases and J lost 6, with 20 bases in between. Per germline, CDR1 LNHDA and CDR2 SQIVND (reference sequence). The CDR3 nucleotides read TGTGCCAGTATCGGGCAGGGAGGGGGAACGGATACGCAGTATTTT. It is translated as CASIGQGGGTDTQYF.

The genes are TRBV13 and TRBJ2-5; 9 nucleotides match TRBD2. CDR3 length: 14 amino acids. Per the germline V gene, CDR1 is PRHDT and CDR2 is FYEKMQ (reference sequence). J lost 4 bases, V lost 2 bases, and 2 bases had no gene match. In DNA form, the CDR3 reads TGTGCCAGCAGCTTATGGCGGGAGGGAGAGACCCAGTACTTC. This encodes CASSLWREGETQYF.

V gene TRBV6-6 combines with J gene TRBJ1-5; D perhaps matches TRBD1 (5 bases). The CDR3 totals 13 residues. Between the trimmed V and J ends, which lost 6 bases and 5 bases, there was a span of 11 bases. Per germline, CDR1 MNHNY and CDR2 SVGAGI (reference sequence). The CDR3 DNA reads TGTGCCAGCAGACCTTCGGGGGATCAGCCCCAGCATTTT. It yields the protein CASRPSGDQPQHF.

The CDR3 loop is CASSQGAVGNTIYF. CDR3 bases: TGTGCCAGCAGTCAGGGGGCGGTCGGAAACACCATATATTTT. The J gene is TRBJ1-3, the V gene TRBV2; 8 bases match TRBD1. Germline V lookup: CDR1 SNHLY, CDR2 FYNNEI. This CDR3 contains 14 residues. V trimming: 5 bases; J trimming: 4 bases; junction bases outside the gene matches: 4.

The chain recombines TRBV2 with TRBJ2-5; 10 bases map to TRBD2. The length of the CDR3 is 15 residues. J was trimmed by 5 bases and V by 2 bases; bases with no gene match: 5. The V gene's germline CDR1 is SNHLY and CDR2 FYNNEI. In DNA, the CDR3 is TGTGCCAGCAGTGAACCTAGCGGGAGAGGGGAGACCCAGTACTTC. Translating gives CASSEPSGRGETQYF.